Following are 8 T cell receptor beta chains from one sample sequenced in a study of shared clonotypes between healthy human individuals. Libraries were prepared by immunoSEQ multiplex PCR; TCRdb keeps only in-frame clonotypes and omits some of them. The sample records about 590,000 clones, less than 97% being singletons. Terminally differentiated effector memory CD45RA+ cells were excluded by CCR7 positive selection of CD45RO-negative cells. Material for sequencing was naive CD8+ T cells sorted from blood. These receptors came from a woman in her 30s in good health.

CDR3 nucleotide sequence: TGCAGCGTTGCCGGCTTAGCGGGGGAGACCCAGTACTTC. Its translation is CSVAGLAGETQYF. This chain uses TRBV29-1 with TRBJ2-5; TRBD2 matches 8 bases. V was clipped by 4 bases and J by 5 bases; unmatched bases: 6. Germline-derived CDR1 and CDR2 are SQVTM and ANQGSEA. The length of the CDR3 is 13 residues.

The CDR3 loop is CASSSQTLFAELLKLANYGYTF. The CDR3 DNA is TGTGCCAGCAGTTCACAGACCCTATTCGCTGAGTTACTTAAACTCGCTAACTATGGCTACACCTTC. This chain joins TRBV2 and TRBJ1-2; D is undetermined. V was clipped by 5 bases and J by 0 bases, with 34 bases between them. This CDR3 spans 22 amino acids. Germline V lookup: CDR1 SNHLY, CDR2 FYNNEI.

The chain joins TRBV27 to TRBJ2-4; D is ambiguous. The germline V and J ends were trimmed by 6 bases and 1 base, with 13 bases remaining between them. This CDR3 comprises 15 residues. CDR1 is MNHEY, CDR2 SMNVEV, per germline (reference sequence). CDR3 nucleotide sequence: TGTGCCAGCAGCATTGGGGTGGGGGCCAAAAACATTCAGTACTTC. This translates into CASSIGVGAKNIQYF.

The V gene is TRBV13, the J gene TRBJ2-1; 11 bases agree with TRBD2. The germline gives CDR1 PRHDT, CDR2 FYEKMQ (reference sequence). The CDR3 consists of 16 residues. Unmatched junction bases numbered 9, after V lost 5 bases and J lost 6 bases. The CDR3 DNA sequence: TGTGCCAGCAGCCATACCGGACTAGCGGGTGTCAATGAGCAGTTCTTC. It is translated as CASSHTGLAGVNEQFF.

V and J are TRBV30 and TRBJ2-3, with TRBD1 identical over 7 bases. This CDR3 has 16 residues. The ends lost 3 bases at V and 2 bases at J; junction bases unmatched: 11. In germline, CDR1 is GTSNPN, CDR2 SVGIG (reference sequence). The chain's CDR3 is CAWSAGTVSSTDTQYF. CDR3 DNA sequence: TGTGCCTGGAGCGCCGGGACAGTGTCTTCCACAGATACGCAGTATTTT. Complete variable domain (other parts from reference TRBV30 and TRBJ2-3): SQTIHQWPATLVQPVGSPLSLECTVEGTSNPNLYWYRQAAGRGLQLLFYSVGIGQISSEVPQNLSASRPQDRQFILSSKKLLLSDSGFYLCAWSAGTVSSTDTQYFGPGTRLTVL.

V is TRBV28 and J is TRBJ1-1; TRBD1 matches 12 bases. This CDR3 contains 15 residues. Germline V gene lookup returns CDR1 MDHEN and CDR2 SYDVKM. The junction had 12 bases not matched to a gene; V was cut back by 5 bases and J by 11 bases. CDR3 DNA sequence: TGTGCCAGCAGTGTACCGGGACAGGGGGCGTTTGACGCTTTCTTT. It is translated as CASSVPGQGAFDAFF.

This clone was counted once. The chain has TRBV29-1 and TRBJ2-3; the D is unclear. Germline V gene sequence: CDR1 SQVTM, CDR2 ANQGSEA. There are 13 residues in the CDR3. The V end lost 4 bases, the J end lost 2 bases, and 10 bases lay between the germline ends. CDR3 in amino acids: CSVAMANTDTQYF. In DNA form, the CDR3 reads TGCAGCGTTGCTATGGCTAACACAGATACGCAGTATTTT.

As concerns this clone: The sample holds other DNA sequences that translate to the same CDR3. The gene calls are TRBV5-1 and TRBJ2-7; weak D call: TRBD2 (6 bases). Germline assignment: CDR1 SGHRS and CDR2 YFSETQ. The CDR3 extends over 14 amino acids. The V gene lost 0 bases and the J gene lost 2 bases, with 9 bases spanning the gap. The CDR3 region has the DNA TGCGCCAGCAGCTTGGGAGGAGGGACCTACGAGCAGTACTTC. The encoded protein is CASSLGGGTYEQYF.